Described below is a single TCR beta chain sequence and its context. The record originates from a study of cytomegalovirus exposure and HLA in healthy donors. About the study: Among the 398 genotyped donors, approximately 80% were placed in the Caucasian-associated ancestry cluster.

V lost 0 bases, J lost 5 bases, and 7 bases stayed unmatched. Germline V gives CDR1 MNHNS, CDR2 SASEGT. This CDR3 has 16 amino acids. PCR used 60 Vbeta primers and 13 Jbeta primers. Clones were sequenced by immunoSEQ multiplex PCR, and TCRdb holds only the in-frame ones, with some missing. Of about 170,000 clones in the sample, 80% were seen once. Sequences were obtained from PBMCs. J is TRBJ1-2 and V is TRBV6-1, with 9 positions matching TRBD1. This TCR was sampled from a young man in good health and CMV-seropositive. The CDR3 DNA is TGTGCCAGCAGTGAAGCGGCGATGGGGACAGGGTATGGCTACACCTTC. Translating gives CASSEAAMGTGYGYTF.